This T cell receptor (beta chain) was recovered during a study of radiotherapy plus CTLA-4 blockade in lung cancer. At the level of the study: Objective responses were seen in around 20% of patients, disease control in approximately 29%.

Measured with immunoSEQ multiplex PCR; TCRdb has only the in-frame clones, and not every one. The top ten clones hold 4.9% of a sample with some 96,000 clones, almost 90% of them seen once. A few counts support this clone. This CDR3 region has 15 residues. Deletions cut 3 bases from V and 1 base from J, with 9 bases between. Germline V gene sequence: CDR1 MNHEY, CDR2 SVGAGI. The receptor was derived from a human donor with non-small cell lung cancer that progressed on radiotherapy plus ipilimumab. The chain couples TRBV6-5 to TRBJ1-4; D is ambiguous. The material sequenced was peripheral blood, taken from a patient treated with radiotherapy plus ipilimumab. CDR3 protein: CASSYSGVTNEKLFF. The CDR3 DNA follows: TGTGCCAGCAGTTATTCGGGTGTAACTAATGAAAAACTGTTTTTT.